A single sample is the source of the 17 T cell receptor beta chains below, sequenced in a study of molecular identifiers for immune sequencing clone quantification. Via MiXCR, TCRdb re-called the PCR reads, giving one row per CDR3 protein. This sample has about 12,000 distinct CDR3 sequences, with roughly 15% found just once. Source material: naive CD8+ T cells from blood, with Jurkat cell RNA spiked in. Subset meaning: FACS-sorted CD8+CD4-CCR7+CD45RA+ naive T cells. These receptors came from a human donor in good health. Some libraries in this study had Jurkat cell RNA spiked in.

This clonotype was picked up many times. This chain uses TRBV5-6 with TRBJ2-2; no firm D call. The CDR3 length is 12 residues. V was trimmed by 1 base and J by 6 bases, leaving 4 bases between them. Germline V gene lookup returns CDR1 SGHDT and CDR2 YYEEEE. Written as DNA, the CDR3 is TGTGCCAGCAGCTTGCACTCCGGGGAGCTGTTTTTT. Encoded protein: CASSLHSGELFF. Using reference TRBV5-6 and TRBJ2-2 for the parts outside the CDR3, the full variable domain is DAGVTQSPTHLIKTRGQQVTLRCSPKSGHDTVSWYQQALGQGPQFIFQYYEEEERQRGNFPDRFSGHQFPNYSSELNVNALLLGDSALYLCASSLHSGELFFGEGSRLTVL.

By share, this clonotype ranks as medium-sized. The chain joins TRBV28 to TRBJ2-3, with D perhaps matching TRBD1 or TRBD2 (5 bases each). V was cut by 2 bases and J by 0 bases, with 18 bases left in between. The germline V gene has CDR1 MDHEN and CDR2 SYDVKM. The CDR3 contains 18 residues. CDR3 DNA: TGTGCCAGCAGTTTACGAGCCCCGGGACGGACTAGCACAGATACGCAGTATTTT. Its translation: CASSLRAPGRTSTDTQYF.

CDR3 residues: CASSFRRMYEQYF. CDR3 nucleotides: TGTGCCAGCAGTTTCAGACGGATGTACGAGCAGTACTTC. The gene calls are TRBV27 and TRBJ2-7, with D hard to call. CDR3 length: 13 amino acids. The germline V gene has CDR1 MNHEY and CDR2 SMNVEV (reference sequence). V shed 3 bases and J shed 4 bases, with 10 bases lying between them.

This chain connects TRBV7-8 to TRBJ2-1; TRBD2 agrees at 7 bases. The V gene's germline CDR1 is SGHVS and CDR2 FQNEAQ. The CDR3 runs to 14 residues. V was pared by 5 bases and J by 7 bases, with 8 bases of the junction left unmatched. CDR3 protein: CASSPQELANEQFF. Here the CDR3 DNA reads TGTGCCAGCAGCCCTCAGGAACTAGCGAATGAGCAGTTCTTC.

In this sample, this clonotype is medium-sized (0.01 to 0.1%). The V call is TRBV4-1, the J call TRBJ2-2; tentatively, D is TRBD1 (6 bases). Looked up from germline, CDR1 is MGHRA and CDR2 is YSYEKL. V gave up 3 bases and J gave up 0 bases, with 14 bases separating them. The CDR3 totals 17 residues. CDR3 in DNA: TGCGCCAGCAGCCAGCCGCCAGGGGAAACGAACACCGGGGAGCTGTTTTTT. Its protein product is CASSQPPGETNTGELFF.

This clonotype was observed at least ten times. The gene calls are TRBV5-1 and TRBJ2-7; 12 nucleotides agree with TRBD2. V lost 8 bases to trimming and J lost 5 bases; unmatched junction nucleotides: 8. This CDR3 contains 14 residues. Germline V gives CDR1 SGHRS, CDR2 YFSETQ. DNA for the CDR3: TGCGCCAGTACCCTAGCGGGAGGGAGCAACGAGCAGTACTTC. Residues: CASTLAGGSNEQYF.

This clonotype was seen many times. This chain links TRBV28 with TRBJ1-4; D may be TRBD1 (5 bases). Trimming took 4 bases from V and 8 from J, leaving 20 bases between them. The length of the CDR3 is 16 residues. Germline loops: CDR1 MDHEN, CDR2 SYDVKM. The CDR3: CASSSPGAEWYEKLFF. In DNA, the CDR3 is TGTGCCAGCAGTTCGCCCGGGGCAGAATGGTACGAAAAACTGTTTTTT.

By share, this clonotype counts as medium-sized. V is TRBV4-1 and J is TRBJ1-1; 8 bases line up with TRBD1. CDR1 is MGHRA, CDR2 YSYEKL, per germline. The CDR3 totals 15 residues. The V gene end was trimmed by 3 bases and the J gene end by 1 base; junction bases not matched to a gene: 4. The CDR3: CASSHRQGKNTEAFF. The CDR3 coding sequence is TGCGCCAGCAGCCATCGACAGGGGAAGAACACTGAAGCTTTCTTT.

The table lists this clonotype with many counts. The chain employs TRBV19 and TRBJ2-7; 11 bases fit TRBD2. CDR1 LNHDA and CDR2 SQIVND come from the germline V gene (reference sequence). The J segment lost 9 bases and the V segment lost 7 bases, leaving 11 bases of the junction unmatched. The CDR3 loop spans 14 amino acids. The CDR3 reads CASNPGTSGFGQYF. CDR3 nucleotides: TGTGCCAGTAACCCCGGGACTAGCGGATTCGGGCAGTACTTC.

Details on this clonotype: This may be a read error: a much more frequent sequence differs by one nucleotide. The V and J genes are TRBV27 and TRBJ1-1; D remains unclear. Looked up from germline, CDR1 is MNHEY and CDR2 is SMNVEV (reference sequence). This CDR3 contains 13 residues. V was pared by 5 bases and J by 7 bases, with 14 bases between. Here the CDR3 reads CASSVMTNHEAFF. In nucleotides, the CDR3 is TGTGCCAGCAGTGTGATGACAAACCATGAAGCTTTCTTT.

About this clonotype: A read error may explain this, as a much larger clone is one base away. In nucleotides, the CDR3 is TGTGCCAGCAGTTTAGGACAGTACACCGGGGAGCTGTTTTTT. This sequence encodes CASSLGQYTGELFF. The gene calls are TRBV27 and TRBJ2-2; tentatively, D is TRBD1 (6 bases). CDR1 is MNHEY and CDR2 is SMNVEV in the germline V gene (reference sequence). Trimming removed 2 bases from V and 3 bases from J, with 7 bases in between. The CDR3 has 14 amino acids.

The rearrangement links TRBV3-1 to TRBJ2-5; no clear D. The germline V and J ends were trimmed by 1 base and 5 bases, with 2 bases remaining between them. CDR3 length equals 11 residues. CDR1 is LGHDT, CDR2 YNNKEL, per germline (reference sequence). Written as DNA, the CDR3 is TGTGCCAGCAGCCAAGGGGAGACCCAGTACTTC. As protein: CASSQGETQYF.

This clonotype was observed many times. One junction end disagrees with the germline gene, perhaps due to a read error. This sequence joins TRBV7-9 and TRBJ1-1; 7 bases are a match to TRBD1. The CDR3 is 14 residues long. CDR1 and CDR2 (germline): SEHNR, FQNEAQ (reference sequence). For the CDR3, the DNA is TGTGCCAGCAGCCGGTACCAGGGGGGCGGGTGGGCAGGCTTT. Encoded protein: CASSRYQGGGWAGF.

This clonotype is labeled as medium-sized. The chain couples TRBV7-2 to TRBJ2-1; 10 bases map to TRBD2. Germline CDR1 and CDR2: SGHTA and FQGNSA. The CDR3 is 15 amino acids. V lost 5 bases to trimming and J lost 9 bases; unmatched junction nucleotides: 10. The CDR3 here is CASSTLAGVLSEQFF. The CDR3 DNA reads as TGTGCCAGCAGCACCCTAGCGGGAGTTCTAAGTGAGCAGTTCTTC.

This clonotype showed up just a few times. The chain recombines TRBV7-4 with TRBJ1-5; D is possibly TRBD1 (6 bases). Germline V gives CDR1 SGHVT, CDR2 SQSDAQ. The CDR3 is 14 residues long. The V gene lost 5 bases and the J gene lost 6 bases, with 14 bases spanning the gap. CDR3 DNA: TGTGCCAGCAGCGCGGGACACCGAGCTCAGCCCCAGCATTTT. This translates into CASSAGHRAQPQHF.

About this clonotype itself: Just one base apart from a much larger clone, this may be a read error. A read error is likely, as this CDR3 ends without the conserved phenylalanine or tryptophan. The V and J genes are TRBV20-1 and TRBJ2-3; 12 nucleotides match TRBD2. V lost 0 bases, J lost 5 bases, and 12 bases stayed unmatched. Germline loops: CDR1 DFQATT, CDR2 SNEGSKA (reference sequence). The CDR3 extends over 18 amino acids. The CDR3 spells CSARDPASGRARGDTQYL. The CDR3 region has the DNA TGCAGTGCTAGAGATCCCGCTAGCGGGAGGGCCCGGGGAGATACGCAGTATCTT.

This clonotype was recorded many times. The genes are TRBV11-2 and TRBJ1-1; weak D call: TRBD1 (5 bases). V was shortened by 1 base and J by 6 bases, with 6 bases between the two germline ends. Germline CDR1 reads SGHAT; CDR2 reads FQNNGV. This CDR3 has 12 residues. The CDR3 coding sequence is TGTGCCAGCAGCTTAGGGGGACCTGAAGCTTTCTTT. It translates to CASSLGGPEAFF.